The TCR beta chain described here comes from a study of spatial heterogeneity in lung cancer. Time point: sample taken at primary tumor resection. Unsorted samples of tumor, nontumor lung or frozen PBMC had their whole RNA sequenced. The 65 or so donors had untreated early-stage non-small cell lung cancer. V was shortened by 1 base and J by 10 bases, with 25 bases between the two germline ends. CDR3 length: 17 residues. This clonotype was observed at least ten times. In the library, each TCR cDNA molecule bore its own unique molecular identifier. TCRdb re-derived calls from the 5' RACE reads in MiXCR, one entry per CDR3 protein. The sample lists some 47,000 distinct CDR3 sequences; 7.5% to 9% were seen once.

The TCR comes from a female donor with early-stage non-small cell lung cancer. This sequence joins TRBV12-3 or TRBV12-4 and TRBJ1-1; tentative D call: TRBD1 (5 bases). The sequencing used PBMCs, collected at surgery. This CDR3 is CASSLEGPGVFRAVAFF. The CDR3 DNA reads as TGTGCCAGCAGTTTAGAGGGCCCGGGGGTTTTCAGGGCGGTAGCTTTCTTT.